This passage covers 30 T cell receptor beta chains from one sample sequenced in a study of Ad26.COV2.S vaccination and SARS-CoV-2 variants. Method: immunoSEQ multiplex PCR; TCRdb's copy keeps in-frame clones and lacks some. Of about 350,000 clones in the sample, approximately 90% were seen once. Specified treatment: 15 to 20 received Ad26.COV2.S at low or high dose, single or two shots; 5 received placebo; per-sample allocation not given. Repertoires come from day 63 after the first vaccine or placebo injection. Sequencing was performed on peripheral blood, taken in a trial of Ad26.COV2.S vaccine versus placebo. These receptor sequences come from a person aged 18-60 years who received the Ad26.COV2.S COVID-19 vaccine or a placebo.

The CDR3 DNA reads TGTGCCAGCAGCCCGCGACAGGCGGCTCTAGGGGCCAACGTCCTGACTTTC. Translation gives CASSPRQAALGANVLTF. The chain is built from TRBV13 and TRBJ2-6; possible D gene TRBD1, 6 bases. Germline CDR1 is PRHDT and CDR2 is FYEKMQ (reference sequence). The germline V and J ends were trimmed by 5 bases and 4 bases, with 18 bases remaining between them. The length of the CDR3 is 17 residues. Combining the CDR3 with reference TRBV13 and TRBJ2-6 gives the whole variable domain AAGVIQSPRHLIKEKRETATLKCYPIPRHDTVYWYQQGPGQDPQFLISFYEKMQSDKGSIPDRFSAQQFSDYHSELNMSSLELGDSALYFCASSPRQAALGANVLTFGAGSRLTVL.

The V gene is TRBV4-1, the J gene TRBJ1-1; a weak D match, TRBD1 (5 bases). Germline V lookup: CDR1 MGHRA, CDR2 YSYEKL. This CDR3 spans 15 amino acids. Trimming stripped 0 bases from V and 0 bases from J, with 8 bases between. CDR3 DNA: TGCGCCAGCAGCCAAGAGGGGGGTCTGAACACTGAAGCTTTCTTT. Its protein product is CASSQEGGLNTEAFF.

For the CDR3, the DNA is TGTGCCAGCAGCCCCAGGGTAAGCAGCAATCAGCCCCAGCATTTT. It encodes CASSPRVSSNQPQHF. J is TRBJ1-5 and V is TRBV6-5; the D gene is possibly TRBD1 (5 bases). The CDR3 runs 15 residues. The V gene lost 6 bases and the J gene lost 1 base, with 13 bases spanning the gap. Germline V CDR1 and CDR2: MNHEY, SVGAGI.

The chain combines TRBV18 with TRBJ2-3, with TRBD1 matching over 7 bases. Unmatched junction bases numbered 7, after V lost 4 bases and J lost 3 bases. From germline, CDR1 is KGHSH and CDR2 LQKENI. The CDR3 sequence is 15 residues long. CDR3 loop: CASSLDRDETDTQYF. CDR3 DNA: TGTGCCAGCTCACTTGACAGGGACGAGACAGATACGCAGTATTTT.

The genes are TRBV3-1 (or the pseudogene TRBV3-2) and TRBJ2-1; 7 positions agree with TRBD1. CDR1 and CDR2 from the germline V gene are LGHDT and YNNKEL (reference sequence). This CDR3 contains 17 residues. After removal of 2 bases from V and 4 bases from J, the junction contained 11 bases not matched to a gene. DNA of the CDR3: TGTGCCAGCAGCCAAACCCCACAGGGGAAGAGGTACAATGAGCAGTTCTTC. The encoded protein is CASSQTPQGKRYNEQFF.

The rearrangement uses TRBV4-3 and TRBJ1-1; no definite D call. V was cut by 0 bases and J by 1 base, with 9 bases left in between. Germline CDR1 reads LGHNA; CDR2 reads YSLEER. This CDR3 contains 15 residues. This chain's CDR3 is CASSQENGKNTEAFF. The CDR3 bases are TGCGCCAGCAGCCAAGAAAACGGGAAGAACACTGAAGCTTTCTTT.

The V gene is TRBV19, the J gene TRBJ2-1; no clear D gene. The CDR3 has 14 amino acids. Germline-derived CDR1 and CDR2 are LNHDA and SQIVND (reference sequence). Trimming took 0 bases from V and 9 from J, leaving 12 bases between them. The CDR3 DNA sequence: TGTGCCAGTAGTATAGATAAAGAGAGGATTGAGCAGTTCTTC. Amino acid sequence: CASSIDKERIEQFF.

DNA of the CDR3: TGTGCCAGCAGCTTGGCCTTTGGACAGGGTTTTGGGGCCAACGTCCTGACTTTC. It encodes CASSLAFGQGFGANVLTF. This chain joins TRBV5-4 and TRBJ2-6; 8 bases line up with TRBD1. CDR1 and CDR2 from the germline V gene are SGHNT and YYREEE (reference sequence). V lost 0 bases and J lost 3; bases outside the gene matches: 8. The CDR3 consists of 18 residues.

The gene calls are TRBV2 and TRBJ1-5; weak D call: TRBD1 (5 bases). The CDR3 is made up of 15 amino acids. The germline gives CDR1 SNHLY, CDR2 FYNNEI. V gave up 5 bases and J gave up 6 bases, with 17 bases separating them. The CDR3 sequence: CASSPTGGASQPQHF. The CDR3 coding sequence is TGTGCCAGCAGTCCTACCGGTGGGGCTAGTCAGCCCCAGCATTTT.

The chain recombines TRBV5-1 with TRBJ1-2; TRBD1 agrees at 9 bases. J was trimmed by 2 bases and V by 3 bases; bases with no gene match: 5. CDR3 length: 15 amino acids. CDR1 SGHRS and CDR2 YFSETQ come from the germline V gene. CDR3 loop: CASSSPDRGNYGYTF. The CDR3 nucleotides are TGCGCCAGCAGCTCTCCGGACAGGGGAAACTATGGCTACACCTTC.

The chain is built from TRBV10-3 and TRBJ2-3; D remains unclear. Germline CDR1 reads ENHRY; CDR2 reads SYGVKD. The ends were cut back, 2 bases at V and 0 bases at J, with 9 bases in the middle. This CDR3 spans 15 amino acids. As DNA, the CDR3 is TGTGCCATCAGTGAGGGGATAACTAGCACAGATACGCAGTATTTT. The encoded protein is CAISEGITSTDTQYF.

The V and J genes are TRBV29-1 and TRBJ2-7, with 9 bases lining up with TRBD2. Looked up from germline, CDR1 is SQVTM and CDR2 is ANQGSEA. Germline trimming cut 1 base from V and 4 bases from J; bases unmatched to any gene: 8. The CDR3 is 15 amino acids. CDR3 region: CSVEGRREGGYEQYF. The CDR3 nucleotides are TGCAGCGTTGAAGGTCGGCGGGAGGGCGGTTACGAGCAGTACTTC.

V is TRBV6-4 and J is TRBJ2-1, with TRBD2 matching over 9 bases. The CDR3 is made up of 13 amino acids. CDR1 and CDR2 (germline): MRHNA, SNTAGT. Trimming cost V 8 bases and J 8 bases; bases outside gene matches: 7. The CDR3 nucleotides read TGTGCCAGCCCGGGACTAGCTCCCCATGAGCAGTTCTTC. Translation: CASPGLAPHEQFF.

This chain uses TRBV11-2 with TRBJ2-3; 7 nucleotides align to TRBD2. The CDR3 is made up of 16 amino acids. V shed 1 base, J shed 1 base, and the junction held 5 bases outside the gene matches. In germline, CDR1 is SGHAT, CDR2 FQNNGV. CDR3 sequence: CASSLASGGGTDTQYF. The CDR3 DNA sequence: TGTGCCAGCAGCTTAGCTAGCGGAGGGGGCACAGATACGCAGTATTTT.

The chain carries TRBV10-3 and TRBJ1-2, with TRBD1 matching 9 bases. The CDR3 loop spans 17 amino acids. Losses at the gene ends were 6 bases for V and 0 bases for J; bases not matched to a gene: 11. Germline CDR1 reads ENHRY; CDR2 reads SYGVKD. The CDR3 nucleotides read TGTGCCATCAGCGGTTGGACAGGGGATATTTCTAACTATGGCTACACCTTC. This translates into CAISGWTGDISNYGYTF.

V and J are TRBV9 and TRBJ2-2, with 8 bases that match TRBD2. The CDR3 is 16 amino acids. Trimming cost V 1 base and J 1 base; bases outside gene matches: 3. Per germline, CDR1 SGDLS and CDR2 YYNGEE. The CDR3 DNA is TGTGCCAGCAGCGTATTCAGCGGGGGGAACACCGGGGAGCTGTTTTTT. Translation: CASSVFSGGNTGELFF.

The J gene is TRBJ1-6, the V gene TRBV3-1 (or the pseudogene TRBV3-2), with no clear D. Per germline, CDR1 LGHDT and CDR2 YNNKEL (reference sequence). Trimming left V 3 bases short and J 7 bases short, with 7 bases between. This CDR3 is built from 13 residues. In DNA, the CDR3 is TGTGCCAGCAGCCAGGAAGGCAATTCACCCCTCCACTTT. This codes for CASSQEGNSPLHF.

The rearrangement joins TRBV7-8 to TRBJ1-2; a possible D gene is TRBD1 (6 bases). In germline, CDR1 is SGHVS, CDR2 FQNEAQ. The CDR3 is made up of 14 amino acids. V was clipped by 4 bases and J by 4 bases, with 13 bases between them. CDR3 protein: CASSSSTGSYGYTF. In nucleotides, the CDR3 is TGTGCCAGCAGCTCATCGACAGGTAGCTATGGCTACACCTTC.

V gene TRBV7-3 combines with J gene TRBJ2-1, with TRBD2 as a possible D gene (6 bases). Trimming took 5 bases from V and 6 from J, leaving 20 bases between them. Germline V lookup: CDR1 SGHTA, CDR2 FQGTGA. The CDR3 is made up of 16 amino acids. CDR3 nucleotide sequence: TGTGCCAGCAGCCCCGGGGCGAATAGCGGAGTCAATGAGCAGTTCTTC. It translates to CASSPGANSGVNEQFF.

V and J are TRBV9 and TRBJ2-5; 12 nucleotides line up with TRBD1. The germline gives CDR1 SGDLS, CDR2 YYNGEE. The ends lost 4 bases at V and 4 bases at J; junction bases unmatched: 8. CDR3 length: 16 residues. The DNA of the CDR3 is TGTGCCAGCAGCATATCCGGGACAGGGGGCAGAGAGACCCAGTACTTC. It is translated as CASSISGTGGRETQYF.

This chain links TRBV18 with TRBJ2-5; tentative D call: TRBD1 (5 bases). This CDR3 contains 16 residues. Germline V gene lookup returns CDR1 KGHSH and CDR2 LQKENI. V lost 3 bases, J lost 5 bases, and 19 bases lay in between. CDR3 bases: TGTGCCAGCTCACCCGCCGAGACAGCTAACGAGGAGACCCAGTACTTC. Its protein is CASSPAETANEETQYF.

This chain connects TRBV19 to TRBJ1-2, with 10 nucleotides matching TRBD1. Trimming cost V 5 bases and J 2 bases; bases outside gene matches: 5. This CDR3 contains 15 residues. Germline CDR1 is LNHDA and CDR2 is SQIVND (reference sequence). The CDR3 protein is CASSVGQGVNYGYTF. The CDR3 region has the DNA TGTGCCAGTAGTGTCGGACAGGGGGTAAACTATGGCTACACCTTC.

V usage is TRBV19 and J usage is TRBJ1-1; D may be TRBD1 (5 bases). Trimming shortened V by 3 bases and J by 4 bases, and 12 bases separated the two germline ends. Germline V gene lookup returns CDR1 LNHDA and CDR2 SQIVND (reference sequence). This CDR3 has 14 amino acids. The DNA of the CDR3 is TGTGCCAGTAGTATGTTGACGGGGGTCACTGAAGCTTTCTTT. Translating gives CASSMLTGVTEAFF.

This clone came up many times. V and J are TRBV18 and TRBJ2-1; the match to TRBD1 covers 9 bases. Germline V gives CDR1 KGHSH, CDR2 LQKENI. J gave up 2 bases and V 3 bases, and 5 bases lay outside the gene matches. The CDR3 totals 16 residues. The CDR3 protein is CASSPMTGGTYNEQFF. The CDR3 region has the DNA TGTGCCAGCTCACCGATGACAGGGGGAACCTACAATGAGCAGTTCTTC.

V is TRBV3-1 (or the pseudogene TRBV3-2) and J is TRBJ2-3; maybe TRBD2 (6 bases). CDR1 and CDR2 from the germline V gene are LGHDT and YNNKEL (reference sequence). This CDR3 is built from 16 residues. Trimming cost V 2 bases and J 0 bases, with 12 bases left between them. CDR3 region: CASSQPSGFSTDTQYF. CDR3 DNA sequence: TGTGCCAGCAGCCAACCGAGCGGGTTCAGCACAGATACGCAGTATTTT.

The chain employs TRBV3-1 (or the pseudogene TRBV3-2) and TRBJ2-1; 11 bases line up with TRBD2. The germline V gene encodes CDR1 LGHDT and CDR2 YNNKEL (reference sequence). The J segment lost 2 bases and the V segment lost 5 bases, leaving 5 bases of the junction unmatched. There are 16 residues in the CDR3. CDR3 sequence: CASSELAGGPYNEQFF. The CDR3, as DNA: TGTGCCAGCAGCGAGTTAGCGGGAGGGCCCTACAATGAGCAGTTCTTC.

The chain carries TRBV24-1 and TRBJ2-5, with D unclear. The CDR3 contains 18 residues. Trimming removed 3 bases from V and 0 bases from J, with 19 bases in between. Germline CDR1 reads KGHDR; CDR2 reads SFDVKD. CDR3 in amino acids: CATSDGRISTPYQETQYF. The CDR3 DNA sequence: TGTGCCACCAGTGATGGTCGGATCTCGACTCCATACCAAGAGACCCAGTACTTC.

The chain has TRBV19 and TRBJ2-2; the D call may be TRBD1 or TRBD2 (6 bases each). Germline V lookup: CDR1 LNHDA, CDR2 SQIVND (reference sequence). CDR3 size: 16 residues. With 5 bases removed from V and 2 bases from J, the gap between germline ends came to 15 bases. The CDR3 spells CASSLIGGFNTGELFF. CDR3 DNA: TGTGCCAGTAGTTTAATCGGGGGCTTTAACACCGGGGAGCTGTTTTTT.

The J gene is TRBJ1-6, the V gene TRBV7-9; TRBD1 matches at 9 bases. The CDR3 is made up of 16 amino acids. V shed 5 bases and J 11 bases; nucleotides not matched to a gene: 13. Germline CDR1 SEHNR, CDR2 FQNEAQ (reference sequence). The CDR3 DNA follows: TGTGCCAGCAGCCAACTGGGACAGGGCTTTTATCCACCCCTCCACTTT. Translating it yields CASSQLGQGFYPPLHF.

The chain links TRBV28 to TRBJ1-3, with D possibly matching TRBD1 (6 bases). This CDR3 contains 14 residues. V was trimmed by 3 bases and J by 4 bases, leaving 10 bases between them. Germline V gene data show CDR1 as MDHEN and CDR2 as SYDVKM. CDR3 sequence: CASSFYRVGNTIYF. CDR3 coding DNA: TGTGCCAGCAGTTTCTACAGGGTGGGAAACACCATATATTTT.